These 30 T cell receptor beta chains were sequenced from one sample in a study of STAT3 mutations in large granular lymphocyte leukemia. Study-wide findings and caveats: Every T-cell large granular lymphocyte leukemia patient had at least one immunodominant TCR beta clonotype.

TCRdb keeps only in-frame clones here, not all; method: immunoSEQ multiplex PCR. The repertoire holds approximately 11,000 clones, with over 75% as singletons. Antigens for these TCRs are unknown. The sequencing sample was made of peripheral blood mononuclear cells. The source is an elderly man with T-cell large granular lymphocyte leukemia. Some clones in this sample may be carry-over from other donors' samples.

J is TRBJ1-1 and V is TRBV5-6; D is unresolved. V lost 0 bases, J lost 5 bases, and 8 bases lay in between. This CDR3 has 13 residues. Germline CDR1 SGHDT, CDR2 YYEEEE. The CDR3 nucleotides are TGTGCCAGCAGCTTGGTCGCCGGGACTGAAGCTTTCTTT. It encodes CASSLVAGTEAFF.

This clone was seen a single time. J is TRBJ1-2 and V is TRBV25-1, with TRBD1 matching 9 bases. V lost 4 bases and J lost 0; bases outside the gene matches: 3. CDR1 is MGHDK and CDR2 is SYGVNS in the germline V gene. This CDR3 is built from 15 residues. The DNA for the CDR3 is TGTGCCAGCAGTGCTACAGGGGGCTCTAACTATGGCTACACCTTC. Residues: CASSATGGSNYGYTF.

V is TRBV19 and J is TRBJ2-7; D possibly uses TRBD1 or TRBD2 (5 bases each). Trimming took 3 bases from V and 6 from J, leaving 21 bases between them. The CDR3 loop spans 16 amino acids. Germline values: CDR1 LNHDA, CDR2 SQIVND (reference sequence). The CDR3 protein is CASSMRAGIGHGEQYF. The CDR3 nucleotides are TGTGCCAGTAGTATGCGGGCAGGGATTGGGCACGGCGAGCAGTACTTC.

The chain joins TRBV5-1 to TRBJ1-3; a possible D gene is TRBD1 (5 bases). In germline, CDR1 is SGHRS, CDR2 YFSETQ. This CDR3 is 15 amino acids long. V lost 3 bases and J 5 bases, leaving 15 bases between the germline ends. CDR3: CASSSLGTMRNTIYF. CDR3 nucleotides: TGCGCCAGCAGCTCCCTCGGGACTATGAGAAACACCATATATTTT. The full variable domain, in which reference TRBV5-1 and TRBJ1-3 provide the parts outside the CDR3, is KAGVTQTPRYLIKTRGQQVTLSCSPISGHRSVSWYQQTPGQGLQFLFEYFSETQRNKGNFPGRFSGRQFSNSRSEMNVSTLELGDSALYLCASSSLGTMRNTIYFGEGSWLTVV.

This chain connects TRBV4-1 to TRBJ1-2, with 9 bases fitting TRBD1. The CDR3 length is 17 residues. V trimming: 4 bases; J trimming: 8 bases; junction bases outside the gene matches: 17. Germline assignment: CDR1 MGHRA and CDR2 YSYEKL. The CDR3 reads CASSLTIKTGGEGGYTF. DNA for the CDR3: TGCGCCAGCAGCCTTACAATTAAAACAGGGGGCGAGGGAGGCTACACCTTC.

This clone was seen only a few times. The J gene is TRBJ2-7, the V gene TRBV27; no clear D. Germline V CDR1 and CDR2: MNHEY, SMNVEV (reference sequence). The CDR3 is 15 amino acids. Trimming stripped 2 bases from V and 2 bases from J, with 13 bases between. CDR3 in DNA: TGTGCCAGCAGTTTAGAAGTTGCAGGCACCTACGAGCAGTACTTC. Protein product: CASSLEVAGTYEQYF.

The V gene is TRBV5-1, the J gene TRBJ1-5, with 8 bases fitting TRBD1. The CDR3 contains 16 residues. Germline CDR1 and CDR2: SGHRS and YFSETQ. Germline trimming cut 4 bases from V and 2 bases from J; bases unmatched to any gene: 8. The CDR3 region has the DNA TGCGCCAGCAGCCCAGGACAGGGAGGTGGCAATCAGCCCCAGCATTTT. As protein: CASSPGQGGGNQPQHF.

The chain recombines TRBV5-1 with TRBJ1-1, with TRBD1 as a possible D gene (5 bases). Trimming stripped 0 bases from V and 5 bases from J, with 14 bases between. From germline, CDR1 is SGHRS and CDR2 YFSETQ. The CDR3 is 15 residues long. The CDR3 protein is CASSLDTGRGTEAFF. The CDR3 region has the DNA TGCGCCAGCAGCTTGGATACGGGGCGAGGAACTGAAGCTTTCTTT.

The V call is TRBV28, the J call TRBJ1-6; TRBD1 matches at 11 bases. Germline V gene lookup returns CDR1 MDHEN and CDR2 SYDVKM. The V gene end was trimmed by 6 bases and the J gene end by 9 bases; junction bases not matched to a gene: 4. The CDR3 runs 14 residues. The CDR3 DNA sequence: TGTGCCAGCAGGACCGGGACAGGGGGTTCACCCCTCCACTTT. Translation: CASRTGTGGSPLHF.

This chain's CDR3 is CASSREGPLAYNEQFF. CDR3 bases: TGTGCCAGCAGCCGCGAGGGCCCGCTCGCCTACAATGAGCAGTTCTTC. The chain combines TRBV7-9 with TRBJ2-1; D possibly corresponds to TRBD2 (5 bases). V gave up 5 bases and J gave up 2 bases, with 16 bases separating them. The germline V gene has CDR1 SEHNR and CDR2 FQNEAQ (reference sequence). The CDR3 contains 16 residues.

This chain connects TRBV7-8 to TRBJ1-5, with 7 bases fitting TRBD1. CDR1 and CDR2 (germline): SGHVS, FQNEAQ. V was clipped by 6 bases and J by 6 bases; unmatched bases: 5. The CDR3 has 13 amino acids. The CDR3 sequence is CASSPQGVQPQHF. In DNA, the CDR3 is TGTGCCAGCAGTCCCCAGGGGGTTCAGCCCCAGCATTTT.

The chain joins TRBV7-8 to TRBJ2-7; TRBD1 is a possible D gene (5 bases). Deletions cut 5 bases from V and 4 bases from J, with 15 bases between. The germline V gene has CDR1 SGHVS and CDR2 FQNEAQ. The CDR3 is 14 amino acids. The CDR3 DNA reads as TGTGCCAGCAGCCCCGCAGGGCTTGGGTACGAGCAGTACTTC. It specifies CASSPAGLGYEQYF. The full variable domain, its missing parts supplied by reference TRBV7-8 and TRBJ2-7, is GAGVSQSPRYKVAKRGQDVALRCDPISGHVSLFWYQQALGQGPEFLTYFQNEAQLDKSGLPSDRFFAERPEGSVSTLKIQRTQQEDSAVYLCASSPAGLGYEQYFGPGTRLTVT.

The gene calls are TRBV7-9 and TRBJ1-5; D gene uncertain. The CDR3 is made up of 14 amino acids. Germline V gene lookup returns CDR1 SEHNR and CDR2 FQNEAQ (reference sequence). Trimming removed 5 bases at V and 0 bases at J, with 8 bases between. The CDR3, as DNA: TGTGCCAGCAGCCCGAGAGGTAGCAATCAGCCCCAGCATTTT. Amino acid sequence: CASSPRGSNQPQHF.

This chain connects TRBV5-1 to TRBJ2-7, with D possibly called TRBD1 or TRBD2 (6 bases each). Trimming pared 3 bases from V and 7 bases from J, leaving 20 bases between. From germline, CDR1 is SGHRS and CDR2 YFSETQ. The CDR3 runs 15 residues. DNA of the CDR3: TGCGCCAGCAGCTGGGTCGGGGGCGCGGCGGGTGAGCAGTACTTC. It specifies CASSWVGGAAGEQYF. The full variable domain, completed using reference TRBV5-1 and TRBJ2-7, is KAGVTQTPRYLIKTRGQQVTLSCSPISGHRSVSWYQQTPGQGLQFLFEYFSETQRNKGNFPGRFSGRQFSNSRSEMNVSTLELGDSALYLCASSWVGGAAGEQYFGPGTRLTVT.

The chain joins TRBV5-1 to TRBJ2-3; D gene ambiguous. Per germline, CDR1 SGHRS and CDR2 YFSETQ. V lost 1 base, J lost 2 bases, and 11 bases lay in between. The CDR3 has 15 amino acids. As DNA, the CDR3 is TGCGCCAGCAGCTTGTTCCTTCCTACCACAGATACGCAGTATTTT. Protein sequence: CASSLFLPTTDTQYF.

The gene calls are TRBV6-5 and TRBJ2-5, with 8 bases matching TRBD2. This CDR3 is 15 amino acids long. Germline V gene data show CDR1 as MNHEY and CDR2 as SVGAGI. V was clipped by 11 bases and J by 5 bases; unmatched bases: 16. The CDR3: CASIPGLGGRETQYF. The CDR3, as DNA: TGTGCCTCCATCCCGGGACTAGGGGGGCGGGAGACCCAGTACTTC.

This sequence joins TRBV6-1 and TRBJ2-2; D could derive from TRBD1 or TRBD2 (5 bases each). The CDR3 runs to 14 residues. The V gene's germline CDR1 is MNHNS and CDR2 SASEGT. Trimming took off 8 bases at V and 0 bases at J, with 10 bases between the two ends. The chain's CDR3 is CASLLGANTGELFF. DNA for the CDR3: TGTGCCAGCCTCTTGGGGGCGAACACCGGGGAGCTGTTTTTT.

The chain has TRBV6-1 and TRBJ2-7; 10 bases are shared with TRBD2. Germline CDR1 MNHNS, CDR2 SASEGT. The CDR3 is 14 amino acids. The V segment lost 9 bases and the J segment 5 bases; nucleotides outside the gene matches: 10. The CDR3 sequence is CASAERGGGDEQYF. CDR3 nucleotides: TGTGCCAGTGCGGAGCGGGGGGGCGGGGACGAGCAGTACTTC.

The V gene is TRBV7-3, the J gene TRBJ1-6; D unclear. V lost 5 bases to trimming and J lost 6 bases, with 11 bases between them. Germline assignment: CDR1 SGHTA and CDR2 FQGTGA. CDR3 length: 14 amino acids. The CDR3 nucleotides read TGTGCCAGCAGCCGCGGAGGGAGTAATTCACCCCTCCACTTT. It encodes CASSRGGSNSPLHF.

The V call is TRBV4-2, the J call TRBJ1-5; D not resolved. The germline V and J ends were trimmed by 0 bases and 6 bases, with 6 bases remaining between them. CDR1 LGHNA and CDR2 YNFKEQ come from the germline V gene. CDR3 size: 13 residues. The CDR3 nucleotides are TGTGCCAGCAGCCAAGAAAGGATTCAGCCCCAGCATTTT. Translated: CASSQERIQPQHF.

This chain joins TRBV6-6 and TRBJ1-6; TRBD1 is a possible D gene (5 bases). The CDR3 spans 16 residues. CDR1 and CDR2 from the germline V gene are MNHNY and SVGAGI (reference sequence). The V end was cut by 4 bases, the J end by 0 bases, with 10 bases between. DNA of the CDR3: TGTGCCAGCAGTTGGCCCGACAGCTCCTATAATTCACCCCTCCACTTT. Protein: CASSWPDSSYNSPLHF.

The rearrangement uses TRBV5-5 and TRBJ2-7, with TRBD2 as a possible D gene (5 bases). The CDR3 extends over 10 amino acids. Germline V gene data show CDR1 as SGHKS and CDR2 as YYEKEE (reference sequence). Trimming took off 2 bases at V and 9 bases at J, with 6 bases between the two ends. DNA for the CDR3: TGTGCCAGCAGCTTAGGGAGGCAGTACTTC. Its protein product is CASSLGRQYF.

This chain links TRBV7-9 with TRBJ2-5; D gene uncertain. The CDR3 spans 13 residues. Germline V gives CDR1 SEHNR, CDR2 FQNEAQ (reference sequence). Trimming pared 1 base from V and 7 bases from J, leaving 10 bases between. The CDR3 protein is CASSLDGEGTQYF. Here the CDR3 DNA reads TGTGCCAGCAGCTTAGATGGGGAAGGGACCCAGTACTTC.

The J gene is TRBJ1-1, the V gene TRBV7-2; D remains ambiguous. Germline CDR1 and CDR2: SGHTA and FQGNSA. This CDR3 is 13 amino acids long. V was clipped by 0 bases and J by 4 bases, with 6 bases between them. The CDR3 nucleotides are TGTGCCAGCAGCTTAGCGGACGGCACTGAAGCTTTCTTT. Its translation: CASSLADGTEAFF.

The chain recombines TRBV29-1 with TRBJ2-7; 9 bases agree with TRBD2. The CDR3 contains 15 residues. Trimming removed 7 bases from V and 3 bases from J; junction bases left unmatched: 13. Looked up from germline, CDR1 is SQVTM and CDR2 is ANQGSEA. The CDR3 nucleotides read TGCAGCGCTTGGGGTAGGCTAGCGGGGAACTACGAGCAGTACTTC. Translated: CSAWGRLAGNYEQYF.

This clone was detected only a few times. The chain couples TRBV5-4 to TRBJ1-4; 7 bases are shared with TRBD1. With 3 bases clipped from V and 5 bases from J, the junction kept 7 bases outside the gene matches. The length of the CDR3 is 15 residues. Germline V lookup: CDR1 SGHNT, CDR2 YYREEE (reference sequence). The CDR3 here is CASSYNRGINEKLFF. CDR3 nucleotide sequence: TGTGCCAGCAGCTATAACAGGGGAATAAATGAAAAACTGTTTTTT.

V gene TRBV29-1 combines with J gene TRBJ2-7; 11 bases line up with TRBD2. The CDR3 runs 14 residues. Germline CDR1 reads SQVTM; CDR2 reads ANQGSEA. J gave up 0 bases and V 6 bases, and 4 bases lay outside the gene matches. The CDR3 spells CSVPGTSGSYEQYF. The DNA of the CDR3 is TGCAGCGTCCCCGGGACTAGCGGCTCCTACGAGCAGTACTTC.

The chain recombines TRBV7-2 with TRBJ1-5; TRBD1 matches at 8 bases. The trim removed 6 bases at V and 5 bases at J, leaving 6 bases unmatched. Germline V gene lookup returns CDR1 SGHTA and CDR2 FQGNSA. The CDR3 sequence is 14 residues long. CDR3 nucleotide sequence: TGTGCCAGCAGAGGGGACAGGCCCGATCAGCCCCAGCATTTT. Its translation is CASRGDRPDQPQHF.

V gene TRBV5-1 combines with J gene TRBJ1-4; perhaps TRBD1 as D (5 bases). This CDR3 is built from 14 residues. V was shortened by 1 base and J by 13 bases, with 17 bases between the two germline ends. Germline values: CDR1 SGHRS, CDR2 YFSETQ. CDR3 loop: CASSLFRGNGGLFF. As DNA, the CDR3 is TGCGCCAGCAGCTTGTTCCGGGGAAATGGGGGACTGTTTTTT. The complete variable domain, with remaining parts taken from reference TRBV5-1 and TRBJ1-4, reads KAGVTQTPRYLIKTRGQQVTLSCSPISGHRSVSWYQQTPGQGLQFLFEYFSETQRNKGNFPGRFSGRQFSNSRSEMNVSTLELGDSALYLCASSLFRGNGGLFFGSGTQLSVL.

This chain joins TRBV5-1 and TRBJ2-5; 7 bases align to TRBD1. The CDR3 length is 14 residues. The germline V gene has CDR1 SGHRS and CDR2 YFSETQ. V was pared by 3 bases and J by 4 bases, with 6 bases of the junction left unmatched. The CDR3 spells CASSWGTGVETQYF. In DNA form, the CDR3 reads TGCGCCAGCAGCTGGGGAACAGGGGTAGAGACCCAGTACTTC.